Listed below are T cell receptor beta chains from one sample, sequenced in a study of blood T cells in healthy people across ages. Using its own MiXCR run on the 5' RACE reads, TCRdb lists one record per CDR3 protein. Of around 1.7 million distinct CDR3 sequences listed, 28% are singletons. Sequencing was performed on blood. Receptors originate from a woman aged 25 to 39 in good health. Each CDR3 is given with its conserved first and last residue. A D gene is named only where the DNA matches it firmly. Size tells how often a clone was seen (once, few, many) or the class of an expanded clone, and some rows leave it out.

clone size: many
V gene: TRBV27
CDR3 length: 13
D gene: -
J gene: TRBJ2-7
CDR3 DNA: TGTGCCAGCAGTGATACAGGATCCTACGAGCAGTACTTC
CDR3 protein: CASSDTGSYEQYF

clone size: many
V gene: TRBV29-1
CDR3 length: 10
D gene: -
J gene: TRBJ2-3
CDR3 DNA: TGCAGCGTTCAGTGGGATACGCAGTATTTT
CDR3 protein: CSVQWDTQYF

clone size: -
V gene: TRBV20-1
CDR3 length: 18
D gene: TRBD2
J gene: TRBJ2-4
CDR3 DNA: TGCAGTGCTAGTAACAGCGGGAGGCCTCTTGCGGCCAAAAACATTCAGTACTTC
CDR3 protein: CSASNSGRPLAAKNIQYF

clone size: few
V gene: TRBV28
CDR3 length: 16
D gene: -
J gene: TRBJ2-7
CDR3 DNA: TGTGCCAGCAGTTTAATCCCCGGGGTAGCTACCGACGAGCAGTACTTC
CDR3 protein: CASSLIPGVATDEQYF

clone size: -
V gene: TRBV19
CDR3 length: 14
D gene: -
J gene: TRBJ2-7
CDR3 DNA: TGTGCCAGTGCATCTCAGGGCTACTCCTACGAGCAGTACTTC
CDR3 protein: CASASQGYSYEQYF

clone size: -
V gene: TRBV12-3/TRBV12-4
CDR3 length: 15
D gene: TRBD1
J gene: TRBJ2-3
CDR3 DNA: TGTGCCAGCAGTGCAGGGGGTTGGTCCGCAGATACGCAGTATTTT
CDR3 protein: CASSAGGWSADTQYF

clone size: many
V gene: TRBV29-1
CDR3 length: 14
D gene: TRBD2
J gene: TRBJ2-5
CDR3 DNA: TGCAGCGTTGCGCCTAACAGCGGGGGAGAGACCCAGTACTTC
CDR3 protein: CSVAPNSGGETQYF

clone size: few
V gene: TRBV28
CDR3 length: 16
D gene: -
J gene: TRBJ2-1
CDR3 DNA: TGTGCCAGCAGTTTAAAGCGTCTTAGGTCCTACAATGAGCAGTTCTTC
CDR3 protein: CASSLKRLRSYNEQFF

clone size: -
V gene: TRBV24-1
CDR3 length: 15
D gene: -
J gene: TRBJ2-1
CDR3 DNA: TGTGCCACCAGTGATCCCGGGGAAACAATCAATGAGCAGTTCTTC
CDR3 protein: CATSDPGETINEQFF

clone size: -
V gene: TRBV12-3/TRBV12-4
CDR3 length: 16
D gene: TRBD2
J gene: TRBJ2-3
CDR3 DNA: TGTGCCAGCAGTTTTAGTACTAGCGGGAGAACAGATACGCAGTATTTT
CDR3 protein: CASSFSTSGRTDTQYF

clone size: -
V gene: TRBV7-2
CDR3 length: 14
D gene: -
J gene: TRBJ1-1
CDR3 DNA: TGTGCCAGCAGCTTAAGGCAGGGGCGCGCTGAAGCTTTCTTT
CDR3 protein: CASSLRQGRAEAFF

clone size: -
V gene: TRBV2
CDR3 length: 13
D gene: -
J gene: TRBJ2-3
CDR3 DNA: TGTGCCAGCAATCTAGGCCAAGGGGATCCGCAGTATTTT
CDR3 protein: CASNLGQGDPQYF

clone size: -
V gene: TRBV2
CDR3 length: 13
D gene: -
J gene: TRBJ2-7
CDR3 DNA: TGTGCCAGCAGGGTCAATGGCCCGGGGTGGCAGTACTTC
CDR3 protein: CASRVNGPGWQYF

clone size: many
V gene: TRBV7-9
CDR3 length: 12
D gene: -
J gene: TRBJ1-5
CDR3 DNA: TGTGCCAGCAGCCTGGGGGCTCAGCCCCAGCATTTT
CDR3 protein: CASSLGAQPQHF

clone size: -
V gene: TRBV28
CDR3 length: 15
D gene: -
J gene: TRBJ1-5
CDR3 DNA: TGTGCCAGCAGTTTCCTGGGGCGGCCTAATCAGCCCCAGCATTTT
CDR3 protein: CASSFLGRPNQPQHF